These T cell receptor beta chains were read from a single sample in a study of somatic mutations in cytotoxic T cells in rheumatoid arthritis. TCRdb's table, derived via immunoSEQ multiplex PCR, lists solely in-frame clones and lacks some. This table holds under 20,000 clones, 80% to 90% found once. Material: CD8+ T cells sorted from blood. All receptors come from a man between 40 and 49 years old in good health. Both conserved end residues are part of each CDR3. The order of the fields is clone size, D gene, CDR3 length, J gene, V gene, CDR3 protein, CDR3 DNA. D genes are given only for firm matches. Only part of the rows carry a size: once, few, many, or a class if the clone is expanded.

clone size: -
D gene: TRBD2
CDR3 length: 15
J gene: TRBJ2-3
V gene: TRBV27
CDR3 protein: CASSPTSRGTDTQYF
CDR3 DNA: TGTGCCAGCAGTCCGACTAGCCGGGGCACAGATACGCAGTATTTT

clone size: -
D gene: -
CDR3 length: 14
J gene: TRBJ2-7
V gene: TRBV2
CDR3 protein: CASSELASTNEQYF
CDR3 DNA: TGTGCCAGCAGTGAATTAGCCAGTACAAACGAGCAGTACTTC

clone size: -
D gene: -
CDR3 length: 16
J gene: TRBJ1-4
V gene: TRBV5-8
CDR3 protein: CASSLELAAVNEKLFF
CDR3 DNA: TGTGCCAGCAGCTTGGAGTTGGCGGCGGTTAATGAAAAACTGTTTTTT

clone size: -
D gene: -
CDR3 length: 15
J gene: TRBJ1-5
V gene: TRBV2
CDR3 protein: CASNGGGYSNQPQHF
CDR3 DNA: TGTGCCAGCAACGGTGGGGGTTATAGCAATCAGCCCCAGCATTTT

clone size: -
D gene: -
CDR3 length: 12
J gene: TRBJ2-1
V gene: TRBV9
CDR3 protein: CASSGALNEQFF
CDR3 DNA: TGTGCCAGCAGCGGAGCCCTGAATGAGCAGTTCTTC

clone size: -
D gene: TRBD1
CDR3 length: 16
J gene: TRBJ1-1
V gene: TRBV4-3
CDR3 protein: CASSQDRTGLNTEAFF
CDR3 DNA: TGCGCCAGCAGCCAAGATAGGACAGGGCTGAACACTGAAGCTTTCTTT

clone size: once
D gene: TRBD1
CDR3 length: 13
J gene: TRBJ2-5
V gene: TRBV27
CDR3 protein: CASSWTGRETQYF
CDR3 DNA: TGTGCCAGCAGTTGGACAGGGCGGGAGACCCAGTACTTC

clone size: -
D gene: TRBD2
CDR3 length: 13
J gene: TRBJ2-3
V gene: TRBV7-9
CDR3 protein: CASWEGLSDTQYF
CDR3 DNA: TGTGCCAGCTGGGAGGGATTGTCAGATACGCAGTATTTT

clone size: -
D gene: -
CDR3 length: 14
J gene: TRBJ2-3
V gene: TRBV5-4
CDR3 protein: CASSSRDLTDTQYF
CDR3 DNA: TGTGCCAGCAGCTCCCGGGACCTCACAGATACGCAGTATTTT

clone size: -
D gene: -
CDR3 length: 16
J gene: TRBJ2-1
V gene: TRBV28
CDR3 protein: CASSLTGTRTYNEQFF
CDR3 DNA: TGTGCCAGCAGTTTAACCGGGACCCGAACCTACAATGAGCAGTTCTTC

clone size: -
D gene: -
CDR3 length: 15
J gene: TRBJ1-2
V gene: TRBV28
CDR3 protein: CASDPTGDKNYGYTF
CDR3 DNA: TGTGCCAGCGACCCCACCGGGGACAAGAACTATGGCTACACCTTC

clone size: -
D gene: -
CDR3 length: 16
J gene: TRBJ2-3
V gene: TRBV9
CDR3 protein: CASSVGQRPFQRTQYF
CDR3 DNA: TGTGCCAGCAGCGTAGGGCAGAGACCTTTCCAAAGGACGCAGTATTTT

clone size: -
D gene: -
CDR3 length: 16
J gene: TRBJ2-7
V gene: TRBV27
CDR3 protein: CASSPVAGRSVYEQYF
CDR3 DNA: TGTGCCAGCAGCCCTGTGGCGGGAAGGTCTGTGTACGAGCAGTACTTC

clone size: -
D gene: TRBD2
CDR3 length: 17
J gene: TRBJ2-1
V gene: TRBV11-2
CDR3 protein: CASSLEYSGDGYNEQFF
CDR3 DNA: TGTGCCAGCAGCTTAGAGTATAGCGGGGATGGGTACAATGAGCAGTTCTTC

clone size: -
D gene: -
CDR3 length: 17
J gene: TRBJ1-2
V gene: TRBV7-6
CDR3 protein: CASSPQAEGTNNYGYTF
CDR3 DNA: TGTGCCAGCAGCCCCCAAGCCGAGGGAACCAATAACTATGGCTACACCTTC

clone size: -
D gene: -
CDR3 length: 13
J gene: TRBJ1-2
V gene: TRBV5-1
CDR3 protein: CASSSGTPNGYTF
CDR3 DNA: TGCGCCAGCAGTTCCGGGACTCCGAATGGCTACACCTTC

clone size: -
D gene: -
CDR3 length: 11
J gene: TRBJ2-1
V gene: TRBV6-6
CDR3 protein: CASSQGTKQFF
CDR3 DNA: TGTGCCAGCAGTCAGGGGACAAAGCAGTTCTTC

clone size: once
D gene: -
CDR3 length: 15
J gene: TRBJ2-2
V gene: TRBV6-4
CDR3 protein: CASSDGRSNTGELFF
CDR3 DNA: TGTGCCAGCAGTGACGGGAGGTCGAACACCGGGGAGCTGTTTTTT

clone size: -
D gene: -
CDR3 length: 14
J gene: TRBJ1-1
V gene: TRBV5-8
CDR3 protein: CASSSDGTRREAFF
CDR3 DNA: TGTGCCAGCAGCTCCGACGGGACCCGGCGTGAAGCTTTCTTT

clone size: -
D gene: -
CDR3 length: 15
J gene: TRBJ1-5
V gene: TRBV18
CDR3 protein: CASSPTPYEAQPQHF
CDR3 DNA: TGTGCCAGCTCACCGACCCCCTACGAGGCTCAGCCCCAGCATTTT

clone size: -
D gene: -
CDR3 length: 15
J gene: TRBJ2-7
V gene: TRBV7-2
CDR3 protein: CASSSLGGGVYEQYF
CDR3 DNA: TGTGCCAGCAGCTCTCTGGGTGGGGGTGTCTACGAGCAGTACTTC

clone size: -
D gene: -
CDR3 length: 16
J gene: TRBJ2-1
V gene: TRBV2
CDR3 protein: CASSGSGQGSYNEQFF
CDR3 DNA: TGTGCCAGCAGTGGCAGTGGTCAGGGGTCCTACAATGAGCAGTTCTTC

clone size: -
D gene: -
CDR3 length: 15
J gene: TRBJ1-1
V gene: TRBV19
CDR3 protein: CASSIGPDMNTEAFF
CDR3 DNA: TGTGCCAGTAGTATAGGACCGGATATGAACACTGAAGCTTTCTTT

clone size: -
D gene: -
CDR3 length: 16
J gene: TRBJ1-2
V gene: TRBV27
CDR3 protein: CASSLSGSGGPYGYTF
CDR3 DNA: TGTGCCAGCAGTTTATCGGGTAGCGGGGGGCCCTATGGCTACACCTTC

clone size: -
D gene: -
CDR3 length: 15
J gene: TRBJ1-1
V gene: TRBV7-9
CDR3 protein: CASSSLSGQNTEAFF
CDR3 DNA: TGTGCCAGCAGCTCCCTTTCCGGACAGAACACTGAAGCTTTCTTT